The T cell receptor beta chain described here comes from a study of prognosis after radiotherapy for stage I lung cancer. For the study at large: Among the enrolled patients, 14 to 15 had newly diagnosed primary stage I lung tumors, while about five had oligometastatic NSCLC following surgical resection of the primary tumor. After radiotherapy, distant metastases appeared in a handful of patients at a median of roughly 7 months, and approximately 15 patients showed no significant progression.

Germline V gene lookup returns CDR1 MDHEN and CDR2 SYDVKM. This CDR3 has 15 amino acids. Trimming removed 5 bases at V and 5 bases at J, with 16 bases between. Genomic DNA provided the template from which TCR beta CDR3 was amplified by two-round multiplex PCR. Round one of PCR was performed, and it used primers specific to each TRBV and TRBJ gene. TCRdb reanalysed the multiplex PCR reads using MiXCR and keeps one entry per CDR3 protein. The sample consists of 15,000 to 20,000 distinct CDR3 sequences, about 40% of them appearing once. As concerns this clonotype: Its antigen remains unknown.

Overall study findings and caveats: Reportedly, the usage of TRBV and TRBJ genes was not the same in patients with and without metastases. In patients receiving stereotactic body radiation therapy, unique TCR clone counts fell afterward, median about 10,000 versus 6,900.

V usage is TRBV28 and J usage is TRBJ2-1; TRBD1 might be the D (5 bases). Sequencing was performed on PBMCs, taken before or after stereotactic body radiation therapy (not recorded which). The TCR sequence derives from a donor of 50 years or more with non-small cell lung cancer. The CDR3 spells CASSSSCGADNEQFF. The CDR3 DNA reads TGTGCCAGCAGTAGTAGCTGTGGGGCCGACAATGAGCAGTTCTTC.